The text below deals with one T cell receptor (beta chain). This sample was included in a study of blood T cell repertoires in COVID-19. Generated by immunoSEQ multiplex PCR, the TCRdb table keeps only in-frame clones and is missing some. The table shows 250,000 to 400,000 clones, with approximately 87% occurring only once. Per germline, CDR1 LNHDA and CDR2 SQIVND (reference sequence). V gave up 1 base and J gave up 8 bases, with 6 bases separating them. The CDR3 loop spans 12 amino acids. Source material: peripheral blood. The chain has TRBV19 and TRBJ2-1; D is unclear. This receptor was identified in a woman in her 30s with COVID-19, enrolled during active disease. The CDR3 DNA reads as TGTGCCAGTAGTATAGTTCGGGATGAGCAGTTCTTC. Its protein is CASSIVRDEQFF.